Sequencing of this TCR beta chain was carried out in a study of blood T cell repertoires in COVID-19. Study information: The United States, Italy and Spain supplied acute and convalescent COVID-19 samples.

The V and J ends lost 2 bases and 2 bases, in that order; junction bases with no gene match: 3. CDR1 and CDR2 (germline): MNHEY, SVGEGT. This CDR3 contains 15 residues. This clone has just a few counts. Authors' methods: Using reference gene primer amplification, nucleated cell counts were estimated. The data were produced by immunoSEQ multiplex PCR, yet TCRdb's version contains in-frame clones alone and is incomplete. V and J calls and clone size come straight from that table; D and trimming were deduced from the DNA. Among 75,000 to 95,000 clones listed, around 88% were seen once. Those enrolled in Seattle joined during active infection and were followed longitudinally afterward.

The chain links TRBV6-2 or TRBV6-3 to TRBJ1-2, with 9 bases that match TRBD1. The sample taken for sequencing was peripheral blood. The clonotype was recovered from a woman in her fifties or sixties with COVID-19, enrolled during active disease. The CDR3 sequence is CASSYGQGRNYGYTF. The CDR3 bases are TGTGCCAGCAGTTACGGACAGGGGAGAAACTATGGCTACACCTTC.